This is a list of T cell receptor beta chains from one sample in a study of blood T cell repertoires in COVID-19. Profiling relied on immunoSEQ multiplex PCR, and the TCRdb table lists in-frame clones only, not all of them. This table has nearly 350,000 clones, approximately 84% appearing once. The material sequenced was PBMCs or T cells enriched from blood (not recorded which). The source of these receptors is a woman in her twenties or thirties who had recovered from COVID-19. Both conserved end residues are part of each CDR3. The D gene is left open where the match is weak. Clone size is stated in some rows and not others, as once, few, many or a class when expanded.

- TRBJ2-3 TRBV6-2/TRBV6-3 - TGTGCCAGCAGTCAAACACGGGGGAGCACAGATACGCAGTATTTT CASSQTRGSTDTQYF
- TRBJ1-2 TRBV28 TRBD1 TGTGCCAGCAGTCAACCTATGCGGAAGGACAGGGGCGAGGGCTACACCTTC CASSQPMRKDRGEGYTF
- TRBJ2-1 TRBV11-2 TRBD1 TGTGCCAGCAGCACCGGACAGGGTTACAATGAGCAGTTCTTC CASSTGQGYNEQFF
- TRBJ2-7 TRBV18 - TGTGCCAGCTCACCCAGCTCAGGCTCCGAGCAGTACTTC CASSPSSGSEQYF
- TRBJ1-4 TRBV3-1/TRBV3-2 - TGTGCCAGCAGCCAGGGAGGCAGGGATGAAAAACTGTTTTTT CASSQGGRDEKLFF
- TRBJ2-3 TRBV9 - TGTGCTAGCAGCTCTACCCCCGTGTTCGGTTTAAGTACGCAGTATTTT CASSSTPVFGLSTQYF
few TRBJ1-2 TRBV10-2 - TGCGCCAGCAGTTCCTCAGACAAATATGGCTACACCTTC CASSSSDKYGYTF
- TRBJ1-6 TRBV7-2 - TGTGCCAGCAGCGATTCTACTTTTTCCTATAATTCACCCCTCCACTTT CASSDSTFSYNSPLHF
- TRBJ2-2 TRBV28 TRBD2 TGTGCCAGCAGGCCTCTAGCGGGGGGGCCGAAATACGGGGAGCTGTTTTTT CASRPLAGGPKYGELFF
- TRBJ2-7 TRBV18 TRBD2 TGTGCCAGCTCACCAGGGGGCCTGGGACTAGCGGGGGGTTCGGGCCGCTACGAGCAGTACTTC CASSPGGLGLAGGSGRYEQYF
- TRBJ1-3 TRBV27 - TGTGCCAGCAGCTCCGGACAGATTGGAAACACCATATATTTT CASSSGQIGNTIYF
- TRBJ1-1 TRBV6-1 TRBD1 TGTGCCAGCAGTGAAGCGGGACAGGTTTACACTGAAGCTTTCTTT CASSEAGQVYTEAFF
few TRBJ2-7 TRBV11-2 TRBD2 TGTGCCAGCAGCCCGGGACTAAAGTCCTACGAGCAGTACTTC CASSPGLKSYEQYF
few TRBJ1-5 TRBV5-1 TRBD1 TGCGCCAGCAGCGCAAGACAGGGGTCCTATAGCAATCAGCCCCAGCATTTT CASSARQGSYSNQPQHF
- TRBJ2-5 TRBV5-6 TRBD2 TGTGCCAGCCTGACGCTGCAGGGTAGCGGGGCTCAAGAGACCCAGTACTTC CASLTLQGSGAQETQYF
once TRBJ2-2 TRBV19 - TGTGCCAGTAGTCCAGGGACCGGGGAGCTGTTTTTT CASSPGTGELFF
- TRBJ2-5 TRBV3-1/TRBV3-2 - TGTGCCAGCAGCCAAGGTATGGCTTCAGGCCAAGAGACCCAGTACTTC CASSQGMASGQETQYF
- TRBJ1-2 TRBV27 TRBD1 TGTGCCAGCAGACCCTGGACAGGGGGCCTTGGAGGCTACACCTTC CASRPWTGGLGGYTF
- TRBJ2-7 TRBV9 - TGTGCCAGCAGCGTAGTTCCAGCGAGCTCCTACGAGCAGTACTTC CASSVVPASSYEQYF
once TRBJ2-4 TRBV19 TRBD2 TGTGCCAGTAGTAAGGGACTAGCGGAGGTTATAGCCAAAAACATTCAGTACTTC CASSKGLAEVIAKNIQYF
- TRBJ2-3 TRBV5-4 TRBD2 TGTGCCAGCAGCTTTAGCGGGGGGGCCGAAGATACGCAGTATTTT CASSFSGGAEDTQYF
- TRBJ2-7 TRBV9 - TGTGCCAGCAGCCCGCGGGAACAGCCTATCTACGAGCAGTACTTC CASSPREQPIYEQYF
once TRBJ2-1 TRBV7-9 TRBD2 TGTGCCAGCAGCTTAGCCGGGGGGTGGATTGGACCGAATTACAATGAGCAGTTCTTC CASSLAGGWIGPNYNEQFF
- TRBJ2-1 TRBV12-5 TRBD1 TGTGCTAGTGGTTCCTGGACAGGGGATGAGCAGTTCTTC CASGSWTGDEQFF
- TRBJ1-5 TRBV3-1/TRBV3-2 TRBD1 TGTGCCAGCAGCCAAGGGGGACAGCGGAGCAATCAGCCCCAGCATTTT CASSQGGQRSNQPQHF
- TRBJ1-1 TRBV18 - TGTGCCAGCTCAGACAGGCTAAACACTGAAGCTTTCTTT CASSDRLNTEAFF
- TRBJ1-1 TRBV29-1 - TGCAGCGTTGCGGGGTCCATGAACACTGAAGCTTTCTTT CSVAGSMNTEAFF
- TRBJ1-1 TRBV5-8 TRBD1 TGTGCCAGCGCACCGGGACAGTCGAACACTGAAGCTTTCTTT CASAPGQSNTEAFF
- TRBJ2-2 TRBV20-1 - TGCAGTGCTAGTAGCGCCGGGGAGCTGTTTTTT CSASSAGELFF
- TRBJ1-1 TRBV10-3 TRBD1 TGTGCCATCAGTAAACAGGGGTCCTCGAAGAACACTGAAGCTTTCTTT CAISKQGSSKNTEAFF
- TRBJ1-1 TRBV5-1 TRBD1 TGCGCCAGCAGCCAAACCGGGACAGAGAACACTGAAGCTTTCTTT CASSQTGTENTEAFF
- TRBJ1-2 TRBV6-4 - TGTGCCAGCAGTGACTCGAGCGGGGAGAAGGGCTATGGCTACACCTTC CASSDSSGEKGYGYTF
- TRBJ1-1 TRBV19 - TGTGCCAGTAGTATAGGCGGGCCGAACACTGAAGCTTTCTTT CASSIGGPNTEAFF
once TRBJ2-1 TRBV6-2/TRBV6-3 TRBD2 TGTGCCAGCAGTACAACTAGCGGGGGGCCCCTGGATGAGCAGTTCTTC CASSTTSGGPLDEQFF
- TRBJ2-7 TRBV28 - TGTGCCACCACGAGGCTAATGTCCTACGAGCAGTACTTC CATTRLMSYEQYF
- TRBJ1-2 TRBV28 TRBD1 TGTGCCAGCAGGCCGACGACAGGGGGCGCGAACTATGGCTACACCTTC CASRPTTGGANYGYTF
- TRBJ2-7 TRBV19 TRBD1 TGTGCCAGTAGTATTGGGGGACAGGGCTACGAGCAGTACTTC CASSIGGQGYEQYF
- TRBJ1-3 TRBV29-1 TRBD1 TGCAGCGTTGTCATACAGGGGGAGGTGAACACCATATATTTT CSVVIQGEVNTIYF
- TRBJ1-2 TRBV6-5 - TGTGCCAGCAGGAGCTCGGGACACCCTCACACCTTC CASRSSGHPHTF
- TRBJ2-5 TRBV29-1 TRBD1 TGCAGCGTCGACAGGGAAGAGACCCAGTACTTC CSVDREETQYF
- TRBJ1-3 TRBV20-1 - TGCAGTGCTAGTAATCCCAGCTCTGGAAACACCATATATTTT CSASNPSSGNTIYF
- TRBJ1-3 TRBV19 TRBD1 TGTGCCAGTAGTATGATGGGACAGGCCACCAGATCTGGAAACACCATATATTTT CASSMMGQATRSGNTIYF
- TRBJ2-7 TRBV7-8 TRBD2 TGTGCCAGCAGCCCACGGCCTAGCGGGGGCTCCTACGAGCAGTACTTC CASSPRPSGGSYEQYF
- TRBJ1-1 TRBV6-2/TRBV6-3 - TGTGCCAGCAGTCTGGGCGGGGGGGGCACTGAAGCTTTCTTT CASSLGGGGTEAFF
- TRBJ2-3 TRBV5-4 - TGTGCCAGCAGCTCCAGGACACTAAGCACAGATACGCAGTATTTT CASSSRTLSTDTQYF
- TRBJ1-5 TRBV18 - TGTGCCAGCTCACCTCGGGGGGCGACGAGCAATCAGCCCCAGCATTTT CASSPRGATSNQPQHF